The clone carrying this T cell receptor (beta chain) has a single count. As yet, its antigen is unknown. When replicate PCRs were run on sorted subsets, they used approximately 210 ng DNA, some 33,000 T cell genomes. Produced via immunoSEQ multiplex PCR; TCRdb's table is partial and in-frame only. The sample shows around 580,000 clones, 95% to 98% of them seen only once. The germline gives CDR1 SGHDN, CDR2 FVKESK. This CDR3 region has 16 residues. V lost 4 bases and J 0 bases, leaving 16 bases between the germline ends. The sample comes from a study of shared clonotypes between healthy human individuals. Study at large: Donors were a couple of women and a few men aged 18 to 49. CD8 memory received one plate per donor, CD8 naive two, CD4 memory three and CD4 naive three.

Naivety among CD8 cells was defined by CD45RO negativity and positive CCR7 selection, thereby excluding terminally differentiated effector memory CD45RA+ cells. Overall study results and limits: The generation probabilities recorded for non-shared clonotypes fell below those of clonotypes shared by all four donors.

The receptor comes from a man aged 25 to 40 in good health. This chain joins TRBV14 and TRBJ2-7; D might be TRBD2 (5 bases). The sample taken for sequencing was naive CD8+ T cells sorted from blood. DNA of the CDR3: TGTGCCAGCAGCCCCCTCTTTGGAGGCCACTCCTACGAGCAGTACTTC. Translation: CASSPLFGGHSYEQYF.